The sequence of this T cell receptor (beta chain) was determined in a study of cytomegalovirus exposure and HLA in healthy donors. Primers: 60 Vbeta forward and 13 Jbeta reverse. Some clones are missing from TCRdb's copy, which holds only in-frame ones; the method was immunoSEQ multiplex PCR. In the table there are 150,000 to 200,000 clones, around 74% of which are singletons. Donors were ostensibly healthy at sampling, although undocumented immune exposures were probable. V lost 2 bases to trimming and J lost 6 bases, with 8 bases between them. The CDR3 is made up of 13 amino acids. CDR1 SNHLY and CDR2 FYNNEI come from the germline V gene.

This clonotype originated in a male donor in good health and CMV-seronegative. The chain recombines TRBV2 with TRBJ1-5; tentatively, D is TRBD1 (5 bases). Sequencing was carried out using PBMCs. The CDR3 here is CASSEQGPQPQHF. The CDR3 nucleotides are TGTGCCAGCAGTGAACAGGGCCCTCAGCCCCAGCATTTT.